The sequence of this T cell receptor beta chain was determined in a study of cytomegalovirus exposure and HLA in healthy donors. Overall study results and limits: Earlier findings revealed that most TCR beta V segments proved productive either about 90% or about 30% of the time.

A multiplex PCR was run with 60 Vbeta primers and 13 Jbeta primers. The method was immunoSEQ multiplex PCR; TCRdb's version includes in-frame clones alone and lacks a portion of them. This sample's table has about 50,000 clones. The germline CDR1 and CDR2 sequences are MNHEY and SMNVEV (reference sequence). The CDR3 extends over 13 amino acids. V gave up 5 bases and J gave up 2 bases, with 10 bases separating them. A remark on this clone: Its target is not known.

Sequenced sample: PBMCs. This receptor was taken from a man aged 18-30 years in good health and CMV-seropositive. The V call is TRBV27, the J call TRBJ2-7; D is unclear. The CDR3 loop reads CASSPPSAYEQYF. Here the CDR3 DNA reads TGTGCCAGCAGTCCTCCCAGCGCCTACGAGCAGTACTTC.